The 9 T cell receptor beta chains in this list originate from one sample, sequenced in a study of T cells in localized non-small cell lung cancer (dated by TCRdb to between 2020 and 2021). The library was generated by the immunoSEQ multiplex PCR assay. Sourced from immuneACCESS, this table was stored by TCRdb with only in-frame sequences that have V and J called. A share of the clones is absent; for the studies checked, an unresolved V gene accounts for under half, and the remainder has no known explanation. The table for this sample lists around 29,000 clones; under 95% of them were counted only once. The biggest ten clones account for approximately 30% of the sample. Source: peripheral blood, taken before any cancer treatment. These receptors were taken from a female donor at least 60 years old with stage I lung adenocarcinoma.

This sequence joins TRBV2 and TRBJ1-3; no firm D call. The germline gives CDR1 SNHLY, CDR2 FYNNEI. The ends were cut back, 5 bases at V and 6 bases at J, with 17 bases in the middle. The CDR3 length is 15 residues. In DNA, the CDR3 is TGTGCCAGCAGTTTCCTACAGAGCTCCCTAAACACCATATATTTT. The encoded protein is CASSFLQSSLNTIYF. The variable domain in full, with the rest retrieved from reference TRBV2 and TRBJ1-3, is EPEVTQTPSHQVTQMGQEVILRCVPISNHLYFYWYRQILGQKVEFLVSFYNNEISEKSEIFDDQFSVERPDGSNFTLKIRSTKLEDSAMYFCASSFLQSSLNTIYFGEGSWLTVV.

The chain employs TRBV11-2 and TRBJ2-1, with D unresolved. The V and J ends lost 4 bases and 2 bases respectively, with 15 bases between them. The germline CDR1 and CDR2 sequences are SGHAT and FQNNGV. CDR3 size: 16 residues. The CDR3 DNA sequence: TGTGCCAGCAGCTCCCTCCGTGGGGTGGCCTACAATGAGCAGTTCTTC. Its translation is CASSSLRGVAYNEQFF.

The chain has TRBV19 and TRBJ2-3; possible D gene TRBD2, 6 bases. The V gene's germline CDR1 is LNHDA and CDR2 SQIVND (reference sequence). Trimming stripped 8 bases from V and 2 bases from J, with 17 bases between. There are 15 residues in the CDR3. CDR3 region: CASRRVGGSTDTQYF. For the CDR3, the DNA is TGTGCCAGTCGACGCGTCGGGGGTTCCACAGATACGCAGTATTTT.

This clone has a handful of counts. The CDR3 protein is CASSEHRGNQPQHF. CDR3 nucleotides: TGTGCCAGCAGTGAGCACAGAGGTAATCAGCCCCAGCATTTT. The chain couples TRBV6-1 to TRBJ1-5; D gene ambiguous. The CDR3 sequence is 14 residues long. Germline V gene lookup returns CDR1 MNHNS and CDR2 SASEGT. V shed 3 bases and J shed 4 bases, with 10 bases lying between them.

The rearrangement uses TRBV11-2 and TRBJ1-2; tentatively, D is TRBD1 (5 bases). The CDR3 is 13 amino acids. Per germline, CDR1 SGHAT and CDR2 FQNNGV. Between the trimmed V and J ends, which lost 1 base and 7 bases, there was a span of 10 bases. The CDR3 protein is CASSLAGAGGYTF. For the CDR3, the DNA is TGTGCCAGCAGCTTAGCTGGGGCCGGTGGCTACACCTTC. Filled out from reference TRBV11-2 and TRBJ1-2, the complete variable domain reads EAGVAQSPRYKIIEKRQSVAFWCNPISGHATLYWYQQILGQGPKLLIQFQNNGVVDDSQLPKDRFSAERLKGVDSTLKIQPAKLEDSAVYLCASSLAGAGGYTFGSGTRLTVV.

This sequence joins TRBV19 and TRBJ2-1, with a tentative D call TRBD1 (6 bases). CDR1 and CDR2 from the germline V gene are LNHDA and SQIVND (reference sequence). This CDR3 spans 16 amino acids. Trimming shortened V by 3 bases and J by 4 bases, and 16 bases separated the two germline ends. The CDR3 DNA reads as TGTGCCAGTAGTATGTCAGGGGCGCAAGGATACAATGAGCAGTTCTTC. Its protein is CASSMSGAQGYNEQFF.

The CDR3 DNA reads as TGTGCCAGCAGTTACTGGTCGTCCGGGAAAGAGAGAGCTTTCTTT. It specifies CASSYWSSGKERAFF. V gene TRBV6-5 combines with J gene TRBJ1-1; D gene uncertain. Trimming removed 1 base from V and 10 bases from J, with 19 bases in between. The CDR3 is 15 residues long. CDR1 and CDR2 from the germline V gene are MNHEY and SVGAGI.

The chain recombines TRBV28 with TRBJ2-7; 7 nucleotides match TRBD1. The CDR3 consists of 16 residues. CDR1 and CDR2 from the germline V gene are MDHEN and SYDVKM. V trimming: 4 bases; J trimming: 0 bases; junction bases outside the gene matches: 9. DNA for the CDR3: TGTGCCAGCAGTTCTGACTGGGACAGCTCCTCCTACGAGCAGTACTTC. This gives the protein CASSSDWDSSSYEQYF.

The chain is built from TRBV5-8 and TRBJ1-2, with TRBD1 matching 8 bases. Germline assignment: CDR1 SGHTS and CDR2 YDEGEE. Trimming cost V 4 bases and J 7 bases; bases outside gene matches: 6. The CDR3 runs to 13 residues. The CDR3 is CASSVWTGSGYTF. The DNA for the CDR3 is TGTGCCAGCAGCGTATGGACAGGGTCTGGCTACACCTTC.